The 17 T cell receptor beta chains listed next were all sequenced from one sample in a study of blood T cell repertoires in COVID-19. Clones were sequenced by immunoSEQ multiplex PCR, and TCRdb holds only the in-frame ones, with some missing. Of more than 150,000 clones in the sample, roughly four fifths were seen once. The sequenced material came from PBMCs or T cells enriched from blood (not recorded which). All receptors derive from a man in his forties who had recovered from COVID-19.

The chain has TRBV6-5 and TRBJ1-1; D gene ambiguous. The CDR3 has 13 amino acids. V was clipped by 2 bases and J by 2 bases, with 6 bases between them. From germline, CDR1 is MNHEY and CDR2 SVGAGI. The CDR3 protein is CASSYQENTEAFF. Here the CDR3 DNA reads TGTGCCAGCAGTTACCAGGAAAACACTGAAGCTTTCTTT.

V usage is TRBV2 and J usage is TRBJ2-1, with 12 bases fitting TRBD2. The CDR3 is 16 amino acids. V gave up 7 bases and J gave up 8 bases; unmatched junction bases: 12. Germline lookup yields CDR1 SNHLY and CDR2 FYNNEI. The CDR3: CASTGLAGGPLDEQFF. For the CDR3, the DNA is TGTGCCAGCACTGGCCTAGCGGGAGGGCCTCTAGATGAGCAGTTCTTC.

The chain uses TRBV3-1 (or the pseudogene TRBV3-2) and TRBJ1-2; D remains ambiguous. From germline, CDR1 is LGHDT and CDR2 YNNKEL (reference sequence). This CDR3 spans 13 amino acids. The V end was cut by 0 bases, the J end by 8 bases, with 10 bases between. In nucleotides, the CDR3 is TGTGCCAGCAGCCAAGAAAGGACTAGAGGCTACACCTTC. It specifies CASSQERTRGYTF.

This chain connects TRBV24-1 to TRBJ1-4, with a weak D call TRBD1 (5 bases). The length of the CDR3 is 13 residues. CDR1 and CDR2 from the germline V gene are KGHDR and SFDVKD. Trimming shortened V by 9 bases and J by 3 bases, and 10 bases separated the two germline ends. In DNA, the CDR3 is TGTGCCACCGGAGGGACGGCTAATGAAAAACTGTTTTTT. Amino acid sequence: CATGGTANEKLFF.

This chain uses TRBV4-3 with TRBJ1-5; D is uncertain. Germline assignment: CDR1 LGHNA and CDR2 YSLEER. This CDR3 has 13 residues. V lost 0 bases and J lost 4, with 4 bases in between. CDR3 sequence reads: CASSQDGNQPQHF. The CDR3 DNA reads as TGCGCCAGCAGCCAAGACGGGAATCAGCCCCAGCATTTT.

The CDR3 spells CASSASTGLEFF. The CDR3 DNA is TGTGCCAGCAGCGCATCGACAGGCTTGGAGTTCTTC. The chain carries TRBV5-6 and TRBJ2-1; D perhaps matches TRBD1 (6 bases). The CDR3 has 12 residues. The V gene lost 4 bases and the J gene lost 14 bases, with 16 bases spanning the gap. CDR1 and CDR2 (germline): SGHDT, YYEEEE.

This clone was seen once. The genes are TRBV14 and TRBJ2-5; D perhaps matches TRBD2 (5 bases). V was trimmed by 4 bases and J by 2 bases, leaving 8 bases between them. Germline V gene lookup returns CDR1 SGHDN and CDR2 FVKESK. There are 13 residues in the CDR3. The CDR3 loop is CASSPGLQETQYF. CDR3 DNA sequence: TGTGCCAGCAGCCCGGGGTTACAAGAGACCCAGTACTTC.

J is TRBJ2-7 and V is TRBV28, with TRBD1 as a possible D gene (7 bases). CDR3 size: 15 residues. Germline CDR1 and CDR2: MDHEN and SYDVKM. Trimming left V 5 bases short and J 4 bases short, with 18 bases between. The DNA for the CDR3 is TGTGCCAGCAGTACCGCGGGACAGACTATATACGAGCAGTACTTC. Protein sequence: CASSTAGQTIYEQYF.

This chain links TRBV9 with TRBJ2-1, with D possibly being TRBD1 (7 bases). This CDR3 is built from 15 residues. Germline V gene lookup returns CDR1 SGDLS and CDR2 YYNGEE. Trimming cost V 5 bases and J 0 bases, with 12 bases left between them. The CDR3 region has the DNA TGTGCCAGCAGGCAGGGGGGAAGCTCCTACAATGAGCAGTTCTTC. It encodes CASRQGGSSYNEQFF.

This chain connects TRBV5-1 to TRBJ1-5, with D unclear. V was pared by 0 bases and J by 9 bases, with 10 bases between. The germline CDR1 and CDR2 sequences are SGHRS and YFSETQ. This CDR3 has 13 residues. The CDR3 region is CASSLEVGRPQHF. The CDR3, as DNA: TGCGCCAGCAGCTTGGAGGTGGGGAGGCCCCAGCATTTT.

V usage is TRBV5-1 and J usage is TRBJ1-5; D is unresolved. Germline CDR1 and CDR2: SGHRS and YFSETQ. The CDR3 totals 14 residues. Trimming shortened V by 0 bases and J by 2 bases, and 6 bases separated the two germline ends. This CDR3 is CASSLEGGNQPQHF. The CDR3 region has the DNA TGCGCCAGCAGCTTGGAGGGAGGCAATCAGCCCCAGCATTTT.

The genes are TRBV5-1 and TRBJ2-1; 12 bases align to TRBD2. The CDR3 is made up of 18 amino acids. Germline assignment: CDR1 SGHRS and CDR2 YFSETQ. The ends lost 1 base at V and 0 bases at J; junction bases unmatched: 5. The CDR3 sequence is CASSLSTSGRPSYNEQFF. The CDR3 nucleotides read TGCGCCAGCAGCTTGTCTACTAGCGGGAGGCCCTCCTACAATGAGCAGTTCTTC.

This clone appeared a single time. This chain joins TRBV27 and TRBJ2-7, with a weak D call TRBD1 (5 bases). Per the germline V gene, CDR1 is MNHEY and CDR2 is SMNVEV (reference sequence). CDR3 length equals 13 residues. V shed 5 bases and J shed 5 bases, with 13 bases lying between them. CDR3 bases: TGTGCCAGCAGTCGCCTTGGCAGGGACGAGCAGTACTTC. Amino acid sequence: CASSRLGRDEQYF.

This clone was observed a few times. This chain joins TRBV10-3 and TRBJ1-1, with TRBD1 as a possible D gene (5 bases). The V and J ends lost 4 bases and 3 bases respectively, with 12 bases between them. The CDR3 length is 14 residues. Germline CDR1 is ENHRY and CDR2 is SYGVKD. This chain's CDR3 is CAISGNSGYTEAFF. CDR3 bases: TGTGCCATCAGTGGTAACTCAGGGTACACTGAAGCTTTCTTT.

The chain recombines TRBV10-3 with TRBJ1-1; 10 bases fit TRBD1. The CDR3 has 14 amino acids. Trimming at V came to 6 bases and at J to 4 bases, leaving 5 bases not matched to a gene. Germline CDR1 ENHRY, CDR2 SYGVKD. CDR3 sequence (DNA): TGTGCCATCAGCGAGGGACAGGGGTTCACTGAAGCTTTCTTT. The encoded protein is CAISEGQGFTEAFF.

The chain uses TRBV2 and TRBJ2-1, with unresolved D. In germline, CDR1 is SNHLY, CDR2 FYNNEI. The CDR3 extends over 13 amino acids. V was shortened by 4 bases and J by 3 bases, with 7 bases between the two germline ends. The chain's CDR3 is CASSVTVYNEQFF. The CDR3, as DNA: TGTGCCAGCAGTGTCACAGTCTACAATGAGCAGTTCTTC.

This chain connects TRBV6-2 or TRBV6-3 to TRBJ1-5; D gene uncertain. Trimming shortened V by 0 bases and J by 0 bases, and 6 bases separated the two germline ends. Germline V gene sequence: CDR1 MNHEY, CDR2 SVGEGT. The CDR3 has 15 amino acids. The chain's CDR3 is CASSYSPYSNQPQHF. In DNA, the CDR3 is TGTGCCAGCAGTTACTCCCCGTATAGCAATCAGCCCCAGCATTTT.